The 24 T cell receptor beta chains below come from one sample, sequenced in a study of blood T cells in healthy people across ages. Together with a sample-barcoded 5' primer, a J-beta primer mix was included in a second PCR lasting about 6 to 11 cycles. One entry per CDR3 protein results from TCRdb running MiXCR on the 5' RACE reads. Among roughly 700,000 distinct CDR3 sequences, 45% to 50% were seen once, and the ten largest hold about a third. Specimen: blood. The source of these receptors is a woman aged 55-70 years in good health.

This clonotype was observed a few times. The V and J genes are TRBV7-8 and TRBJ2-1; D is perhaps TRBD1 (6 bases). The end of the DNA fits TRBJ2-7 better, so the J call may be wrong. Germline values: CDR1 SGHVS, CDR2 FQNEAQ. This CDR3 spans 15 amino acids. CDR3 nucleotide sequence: TGTGCCAGCAGCTTAGACACAGGGTCCTACAATGAGCAGTACTTC. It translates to CASSLDTGSYNEQYF.

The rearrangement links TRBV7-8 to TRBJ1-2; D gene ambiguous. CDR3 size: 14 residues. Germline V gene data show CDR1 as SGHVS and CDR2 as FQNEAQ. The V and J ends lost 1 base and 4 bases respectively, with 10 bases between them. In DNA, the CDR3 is TGTGCCAGCAGCTTAGGGTCGGCAGCCTATGGCTACACCTTC. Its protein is CASSLGSAAYGYTF.

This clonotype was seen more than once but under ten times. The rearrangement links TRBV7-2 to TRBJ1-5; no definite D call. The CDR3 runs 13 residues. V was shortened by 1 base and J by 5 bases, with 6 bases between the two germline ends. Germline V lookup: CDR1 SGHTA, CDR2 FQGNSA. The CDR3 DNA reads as TGTGCCAGCAGCTTAGTCGCCTATCAGCCCCAGCATTTT. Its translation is CASSLVAYQPQHF.

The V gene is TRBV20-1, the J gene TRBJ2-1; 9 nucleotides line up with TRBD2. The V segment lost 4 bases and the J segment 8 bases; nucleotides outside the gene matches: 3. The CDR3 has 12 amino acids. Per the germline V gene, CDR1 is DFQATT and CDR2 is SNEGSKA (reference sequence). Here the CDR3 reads CSAKGGRDEQFF. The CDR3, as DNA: TGCAGTGCTAAAGGCGGGAGGGATGAGCAGTTCTTC.

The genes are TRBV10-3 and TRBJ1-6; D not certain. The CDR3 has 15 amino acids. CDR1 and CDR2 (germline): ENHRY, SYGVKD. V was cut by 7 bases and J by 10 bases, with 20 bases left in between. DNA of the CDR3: TGTGCCATCAAGGACGGAAGCCCAGTCGGATCACCCCTCCACTTT. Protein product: CAIKDGSPVGSPLHF.

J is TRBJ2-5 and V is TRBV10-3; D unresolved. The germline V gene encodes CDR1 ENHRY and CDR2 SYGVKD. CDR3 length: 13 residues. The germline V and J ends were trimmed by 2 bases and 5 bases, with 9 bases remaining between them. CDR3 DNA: TGTGCCATCAGTGAGAGCTTGGGGGAGACCCAGTACTTC. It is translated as CAISESLGETQYF.

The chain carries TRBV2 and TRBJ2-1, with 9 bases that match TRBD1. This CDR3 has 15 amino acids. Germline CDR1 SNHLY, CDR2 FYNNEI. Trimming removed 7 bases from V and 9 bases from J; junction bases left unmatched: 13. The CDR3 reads CASTLEGTGFGEQFF. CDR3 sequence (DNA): TGTGCCAGCACCTTAGAGGGGACAGGGTTCGGTGAGCAGTTCTTC.

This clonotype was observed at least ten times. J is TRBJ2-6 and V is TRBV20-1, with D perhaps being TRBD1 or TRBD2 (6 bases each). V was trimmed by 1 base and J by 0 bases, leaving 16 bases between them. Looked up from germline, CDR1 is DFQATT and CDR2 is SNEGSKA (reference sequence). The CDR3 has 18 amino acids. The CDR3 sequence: CSARGSGGVISGANVLTF. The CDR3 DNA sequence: TGCAGTGCTAGAGGTTCCGGGGGCGTCATCTCTGGGGCCAACGTCCTGACTTTC.

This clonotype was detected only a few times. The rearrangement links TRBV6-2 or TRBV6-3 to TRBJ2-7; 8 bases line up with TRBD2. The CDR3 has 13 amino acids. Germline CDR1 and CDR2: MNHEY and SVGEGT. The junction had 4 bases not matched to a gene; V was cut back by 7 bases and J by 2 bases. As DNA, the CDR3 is TGTGCCAGCAACCGGGGGGGCACCTACGAGCAGTACTTC. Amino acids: CASNRGGTYEQYF.

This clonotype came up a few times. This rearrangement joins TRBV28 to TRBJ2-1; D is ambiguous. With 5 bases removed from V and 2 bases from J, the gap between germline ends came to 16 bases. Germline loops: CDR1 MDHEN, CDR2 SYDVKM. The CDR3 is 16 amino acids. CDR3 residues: CASSILAAGAYNEQFF. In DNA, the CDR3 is TGTGCCAGCAGTATTTTAGCCGCTGGTGCCTACAATGAGCAGTTCTTC.

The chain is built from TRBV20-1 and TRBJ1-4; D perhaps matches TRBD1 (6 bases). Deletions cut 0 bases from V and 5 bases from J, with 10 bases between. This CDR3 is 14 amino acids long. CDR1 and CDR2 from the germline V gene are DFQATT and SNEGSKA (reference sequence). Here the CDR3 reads CSAREGGLNEKLFF. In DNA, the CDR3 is TGCAGTGCTAGAGAAGGGGGTTTAAATGAAAAACTGTTTTTT.

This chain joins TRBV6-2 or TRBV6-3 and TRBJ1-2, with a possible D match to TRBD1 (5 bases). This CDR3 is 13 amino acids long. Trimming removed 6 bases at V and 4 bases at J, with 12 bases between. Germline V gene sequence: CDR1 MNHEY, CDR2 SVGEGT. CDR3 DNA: TGTGCCAGCAGCGAGGGACCTTTCTATGGCTACACCTTC. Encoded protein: CASSEGPFYGYTF.

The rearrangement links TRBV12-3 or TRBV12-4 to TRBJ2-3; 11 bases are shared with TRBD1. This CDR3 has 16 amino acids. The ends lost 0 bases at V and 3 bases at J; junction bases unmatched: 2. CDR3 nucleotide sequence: TGTGCCAGCAGTTTAGCTCGGGACAGGGGGACAGATACGCAGTATTTT. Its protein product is CASSLARDRGTDTQYF.

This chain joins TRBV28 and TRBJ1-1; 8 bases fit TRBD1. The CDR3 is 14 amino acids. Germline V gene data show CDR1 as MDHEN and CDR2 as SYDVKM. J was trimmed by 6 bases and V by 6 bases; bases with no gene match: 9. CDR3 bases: TGTGCCAGCAGCGGACAGGGACGGACCGCTGAAGCTTTCTTT. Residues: CASSGQGRTAEAFF.

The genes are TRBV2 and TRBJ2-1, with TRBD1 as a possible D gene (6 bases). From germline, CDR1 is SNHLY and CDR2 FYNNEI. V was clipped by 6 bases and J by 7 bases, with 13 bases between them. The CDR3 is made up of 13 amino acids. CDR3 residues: CASRTGLLNEQFF. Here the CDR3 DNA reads TGTGCCAGCAGAACAGGGTTACTGAATGAGCAGTTCTTC.

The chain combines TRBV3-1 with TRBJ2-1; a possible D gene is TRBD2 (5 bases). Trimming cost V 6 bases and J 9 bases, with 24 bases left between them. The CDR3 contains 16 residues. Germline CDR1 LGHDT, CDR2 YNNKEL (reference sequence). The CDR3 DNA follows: TGTGCCAGCAGTCATCACCAGTTGGTTGGCCGGGGTGAGCAGTTCTTC. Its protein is CASSHHQLVGRGEQFF.

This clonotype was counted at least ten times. For the CDR3, the DNA is TGTGCCAGCAGCGTAGGCGGTCTAGGAGGAGATACGCAGTATTTT. As protein: CASSVGGLGGDTQYF. The V and J genes are TRBV9 and TRBJ2-3; possible D gene TRBD2, 5 bases. The CDR3 has 15 residues. Trimming stripped 0 bases from V and 5 bases from J, with 13 bases between. CDR1 is SGDLS, CDR2 YYNGEE, per germline.

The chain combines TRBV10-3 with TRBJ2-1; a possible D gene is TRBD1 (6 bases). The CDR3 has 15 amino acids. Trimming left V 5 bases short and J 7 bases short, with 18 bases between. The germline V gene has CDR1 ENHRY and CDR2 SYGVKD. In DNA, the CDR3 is TGTGCCATCAGTAACAGGGATAACTCGGTAAATGAGCAGTTCTTC. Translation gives CAISNRDNSVNEQFF.

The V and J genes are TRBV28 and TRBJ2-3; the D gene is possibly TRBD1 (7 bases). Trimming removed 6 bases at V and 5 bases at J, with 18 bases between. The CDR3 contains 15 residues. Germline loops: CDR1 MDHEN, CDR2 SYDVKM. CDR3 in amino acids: CASSSRGTVGDTQYF. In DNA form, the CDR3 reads TGTGCCAGCAGCTCACGGGGGACAGTCGGAGATACGCAGTATTTT.

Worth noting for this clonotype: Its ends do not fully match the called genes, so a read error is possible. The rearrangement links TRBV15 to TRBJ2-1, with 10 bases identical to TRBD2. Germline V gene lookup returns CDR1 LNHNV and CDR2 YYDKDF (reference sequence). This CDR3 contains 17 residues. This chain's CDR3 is CATGRGNAGLAVNEQFF. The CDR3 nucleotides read TGTGCCACCGGCAGAGGTAATGCTGGACTAGCGGTTAATGAGCAGTTCTTC.

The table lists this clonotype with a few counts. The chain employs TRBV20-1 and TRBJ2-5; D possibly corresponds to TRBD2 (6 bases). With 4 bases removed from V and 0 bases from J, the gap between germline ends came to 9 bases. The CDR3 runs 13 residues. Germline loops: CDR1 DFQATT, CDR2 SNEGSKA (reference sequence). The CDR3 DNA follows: TGCAGTGCTAAGAGCGGGTACCAAGAGACCCAGTACTTC. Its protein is CSAKSGYQETQYF.

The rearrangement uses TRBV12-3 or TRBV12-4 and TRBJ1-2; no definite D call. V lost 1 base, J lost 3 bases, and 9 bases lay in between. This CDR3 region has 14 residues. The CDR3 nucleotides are TGTGCCAGCAGTTTAGTTGAAGGGTACTATGGCTACACCTTC. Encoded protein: CASSLVEGYYGYTF.

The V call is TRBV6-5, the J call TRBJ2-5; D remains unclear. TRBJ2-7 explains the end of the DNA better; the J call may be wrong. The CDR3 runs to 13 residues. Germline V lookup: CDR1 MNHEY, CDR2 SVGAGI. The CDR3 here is CASSYRDEYEQYF. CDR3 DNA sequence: TGTGCCAGCAGTTACAGGGATGAATACGAGCAGTACTTC.

In DNA form, the CDR3 reads TGTGCCAGCAGTTTATGGGGGGATCAGCAGAAACTGTTTTTT. Its translation: CASSLWGDQQKLFF. The chain employs TRBV12-3 or TRBV12-4 and TRBJ1-4, with D perhaps matching TRBD1 (5 bases). CDR3 length: 14 residues. V was shortened by 2 bases and J by 11 bases, with 15 bases between the two germline ends.